Below, 13 T cell receptor beta chains from the same sample are listed, as sequenced in a study of breast tumors, draining lymph nodes, adjacent tissues. Via MiXCR, TCRdb re-called the multiplex PCR reads, giving one row per CDR3 protein. The sample shows about 31,000 distinct CDR3 sequences, 63% of them seen only once. Sequencing used breast tumor tissue. These receptors came from a female donor with breast cancer. Some clones in this sample may be carry-over from other donors' samples.

V gene TRBV20-1 combines with J gene TRBJ2-1; 10 bases are shared with TRBD1. The length of the CDR3 is 16 residues. Trimming removed 1 base from V and 0 bases from J; junction bases left unmatched: 3. Germline V gene sequence: CDR1 DFQATT, CDR2 SNEGSKA (reference sequence). CDR3 sequence reads: CSARGQGASSYNEQFF. The CDR3 nucleotides read TGCAGTGCTAGAGGACAGGGGGCGAGCTCCTACAATGAGCAGTTCTTC.

V is TRBV7-9 and J is TRBJ2-2; D not certain. The CDR3 is 11 residues long. Germline loops: CDR1 SEHNR, CDR2 FQNEAQ (reference sequence). Between the trimmed V and J ends, which lost 1 base and 7 bases, there was a span of 1 base. DNA for the CDR3: TGTGCCAGCAGCTTAGACGGGGAGCTGTTTTTT. Its protein product is CASSLDGELFF.

This clonotype was counted once. The chain is built from TRBV4-2 and TRBJ2-1; 11 nucleotides align to TRBD2. The V gene end was trimmed by 2 bases and the J gene end by 2 bases; junction bases not matched to a gene: 11. CDR3 length: 19 residues. Germline lookup yields CDR1 LGHNA and CDR2 YNFKEQ. CDR3 protein: CASSQTLAGASPTYNEQFF. In DNA form, the CDR3 reads TGTGCCAGCAGCCAAACACTAGCGGGAGCCTCCCCCACCTACAATGAGCAGTTCTTC.

V usage is TRBV20-1 and J usage is TRBJ2-7; TRBD1 aligns across 7 bases. The junction had 4 bases not matched to a gene; V was cut back by 6 bases and J by 2 bases. This CDR3 spans 12 amino acids. The germline V gene encodes CDR1 DFQATT and CDR2 SNEGSKA (reference sequence). The CDR3 region has the DNA TGCAGTGCCCGGGACAGAGCCTACGAGCAGTACTTC. This gives the protein CSARDRAYEQYF.

At least ten counts were recorded for this clonotype. The V and J genes are TRBV27 and TRBJ2-1; TRBD1 matches at 9 bases. V trimming: 7 bases; J trimming: 2 bases; junction bases outside the gene matches: 12. The germline CDR1 and CDR2 sequences are MNHEY and SMNVEV (reference sequence). The CDR3 length is 17 residues. CDR3 sequence (DNA): TGTGCCAGCACAGGGACAGGGTCGGTTTTGGCCTACAATGAGCAGTTCTTC. Translation: CASTGTGSVLAYNEQFF.

The sample holds many counts of this clonotype. The chain has TRBV28 and TRBJ1-5; possible D gene TRBD1, 5 bases. Germline values: CDR1 MDHEN, CDR2 SYDVKM. The CDR3 totals 15 residues. V lost 6 bases and J 6 bases, leaving 18 bases between the germline ends. The CDR3, as DNA: TGTGCCAGCAGCCGCTCGGGGGGTGTGGGTCAGCCCCAGCATTTT. Translation: CASSRSGGVGQPQHF. The complete variable domain, with remaining parts taken from reference TRBV28 and TRBJ1-5, reads DVKVTQSSRYLVKRTGEKVFLECVQDMDHENMFWYRQDPGLGLRLIYFSYDVKMKEKGDIPEGYSVSREKKERFSLILESASTNQTSMYLCASSRSGGVGQPQHFGDGTRLSIL.

The chain links TRBV24-1 to TRBJ2-5; D not certain. Germline V gene data show CDR1 as KGHDR and CDR2 as SFDVKD. The ends were cut back, 4 bases at V and 4 bases at J, with 9 bases in the middle. The CDR3 is 13 residues long. In DNA form, the CDR3 reads TGTGCCACCAGTGACCCAGGACGAGAGACCCAGTACTTC. Translation gives CATSDPGRETQYF.

This chain connects TRBV20-1 to TRBJ2-6; D is uncertain. The CDR3 extends over 13 amino acids. CDR1 is DFQATT and CDR2 is SNEGSKA in the germline V gene (reference sequence). With 4 bases removed from V and 0 bases from J, the gap between germline ends came to 4 bases. The DNA for the CDR3 is TGCAGTGCTATCACCTCTGGGGCCAACGTCCTGACTTTC. It codes for CSAITSGANVLTF.

The chain links TRBV7-9 to TRBJ1-4; the match to TRBD1 covers 8 bases. CDR1 SEHNR and CDR2 FQNEAQ come from the germline V gene (reference sequence). This CDR3 has 16 amino acids. V trimming: 2 bases; J trimming: 7 bases; junction bases outside the gene matches: 9. The CDR3 DNA reads as TGTGCCAGCAGCTTAAGAACCAGGGGGCATGGTGAAAAACTGTTTTTT. Residues: CASSLRTRGHGEKLFF.

The chain joins TRBV19 to TRBJ1-6, with D tentatively TRBD1 (6 bases). Germline assignment: CDR1 LNHDA and CDR2 SQIVND (reference sequence). The CDR3 consists of 15 residues. Trimming took off 4 bases at V and 4 bases at J, with 11 bases between the two ends. CDR3 sequence (DNA): TGTGCCAGTAGTAGGGACATACCGTATAATTCACCCCTCCACTTT. It encodes CASSRDIPYNSPLHF.

The chain has TRBV2 and TRBJ1-6; D gene uncertain. The length of the CDR3 is 13 residues. V lost 7 bases and J 5 bases, leaving 9 bases between the germline ends. CDR1 and CDR2 (germline): SNHLY, FYNNEI. The CDR3 DNA follows: TGTGCCAGCATACAAGCCCATAATTCACCCCTCCACTTT. Translation: CASIQAHNSPLHF.

The chain employs TRBV29-1 and TRBJ2-3; the match to TRBD1 covers 7 bases. Germline loops: CDR1 SQVTM, CDR2 ANQGSEA. The CDR3 spans 13 residues. Unmatched junction bases numbered 4, after V lost 2 bases and J lost 5 bases. CDR3 sequence reads: CSVEKAGGDTQYF. The CDR3 DNA follows: TGCAGCGTTGAAAAGGCAGGGGGAGATACGCAGTATTTT.

The rearrangement links TRBV29-1 to TRBJ2-5, with a weak D call TRBD1 (6 bases). The CDR3 covers 12 residues. Trimming left V 7 bases short and J 5 bases short, with 14 bases between. Germline assignment: CDR1 SQVTM and CDR2 ANQGSEA. This CDR3 is CSGTGMEETQYF. CDR3 coding DNA: TGCAGCGGAACAGGGATGGAGGAGACCCAGTACTTC. Full variable domain (remainder filled in from reference TRBV29-1 and TRBJ2-5): SAVISQKPSRDICQRGTSLTIQCQVDSQVTMMFWYRQQPGQSLTLIATANQGSEATYESGFVIDKFPISRPNLTFSTLTVSNMSPEDSSIYLCSGTGMEETQYFGPGTRLLVL.